This passage covers 6 T cell receptor beta chains from one sample sequenced in a study of CD8 T cells in Susac syndrome. With random hexamers, reverse transcription was performed on about 0.45 to 1 ug of RNA. MiXCR, run by TCRdb on the immunoSEQ multiplex PCR reads, gives a single entry per CDR3 protein. The sample holds under 200,000 distinct CDR3 sequences, roughly 94% seen once. Sequences were obtained from CD4+ T cells from PBMCs. All receptors come from a human donor in good health.

The genes are TRBV27 and TRBJ1-1, with D possibly being TRBD1 (5 bases). The germline V gene encodes CDR1 MNHEY and CDR2 SMNVEV (reference sequence). The CDR3 totals 14 residues. Trimming took off 0 bases at V and 6 bases at J, with 11 bases between the two ends. The CDR3 region is CASSLSGQGAEAFF. The CDR3 DNA reads as TGTGCCAGCAGTTTATCGGGGCAGGGCGCTGAAGCTTTCTTT.

This chain joins TRBV10-3 and TRBJ2-3, with D uncertain. The V and J ends lost 8 bases and 2 bases respectively, with 8 bases between them. This CDR3 has 12 residues. CDR1 ENHRY and CDR2 SYGVKD come from the germline V gene. CDR3 in DNA: TGTGCCATCTCCCAGGACACAGATACGCAGTATTTT. It is translated as CAISQDTDTQYF.

This chain uses TRBV12-3 or TRBV12-4 with TRBJ2-5, with D possibly matching TRBD1 (6 bases). There are 15 residues in the CDR3. Trimming stripped 3 bases from V and 5 bases from J, with 16 bases between. The CDR3 DNA reads as TGTGCCAGCAGTTTTCGGGCAGGGGCAGGGGAGACCCAGTACTTC. Its protein product is CASSFRAGAGETQYF.

This chain joins TRBV7-2 and TRBJ2-1, with 7 bases fitting TRBD2. Germline V gene sequence: CDR1 SGHTA, CDR2 FQGNSA. V gave up 5 bases and J gave up 1 base; unmatched junction bases: 8. This CDR3 comprises 16 residues. The CDR3 here is CASSRSSSGSYNEQFF. The DNA of the CDR3 is TGTGCCAGCAGCCGCTCATCTAGCGGATCCTACAATGAGCAGTTCTTC.

The chain joins TRBV11-2 to TRBJ2-5; D remains unclear. Trimming removed 5 bases at V and 5 bases at J, with 12 bases between. The CDR3 sequence is 13 residues long. Germline V CDR1 and CDR2: SGHAT, FQNNGV. The CDR3 nucleotides read TGTGCCAGCAGCATGGGCCTCATCGAGACCCAGTACTTC. Its translation is CASSMGLIETQYF. Looking up the rest from reference TRBV11-2 and TRBJ2-5 gives the full variable domain: EAGVAQSPRYKIIEKRQSVAFWCNPISGHATLYWYQQILGQGPKLLIQFQNNGVVDDSQLPKDRFSAERLKGVDSTLKIQPAKLEDSAVYLCASSMGLIETQYFGPGTRLLVL.

The V gene is TRBV5-1, the J gene TRBJ2-3, with 10 bases lining up with TRBD2. The CDR3 runs to 16 residues. Unmatched junction bases numbered 4, after V lost 3 bases and J lost 0 bases. CDR1 and CDR2 from the germline V gene are SGHRS and YFSETQ. The CDR3 DNA reads TGCGCCAGCAGCTGGACTAGCGGTACTAGCACAGATACGCAGTATTTT. This gives the protein CASSWTSGTSTDTQYF.